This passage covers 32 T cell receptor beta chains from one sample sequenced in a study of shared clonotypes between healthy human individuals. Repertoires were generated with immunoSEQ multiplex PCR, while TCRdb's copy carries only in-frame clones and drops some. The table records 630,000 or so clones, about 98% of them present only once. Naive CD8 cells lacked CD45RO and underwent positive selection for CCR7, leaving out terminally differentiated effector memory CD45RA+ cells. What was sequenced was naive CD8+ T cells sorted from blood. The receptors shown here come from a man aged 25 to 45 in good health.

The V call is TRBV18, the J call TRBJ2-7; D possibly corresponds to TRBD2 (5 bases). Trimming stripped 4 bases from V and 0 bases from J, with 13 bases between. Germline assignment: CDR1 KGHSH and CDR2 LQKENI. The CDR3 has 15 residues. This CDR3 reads CASSQPTGSSYEQYF. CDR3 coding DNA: TGTGCCAGCTCACAACCCACGGGGAGCTCCTACGAGCAGTACTTC. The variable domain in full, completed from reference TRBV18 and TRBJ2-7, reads NAGVMQNPRHLVRRRGQEARLRCSPMKGHSHVYWYRQLPEEGLKFMVYLQKENIIDESGMPKERFSAEFPKEGPSILRIQQVVRGDSAAYFCASSQPTGSSYEQYFGPGTRLTVT.

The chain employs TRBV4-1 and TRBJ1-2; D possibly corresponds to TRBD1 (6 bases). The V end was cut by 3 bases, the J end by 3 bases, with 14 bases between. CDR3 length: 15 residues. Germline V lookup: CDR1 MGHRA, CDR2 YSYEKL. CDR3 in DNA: TGCGCCAGCAGCCAGCGGACAGTTACGGACTATGGCTACACCTTC. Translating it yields CASSQRTVTDYGYTF.

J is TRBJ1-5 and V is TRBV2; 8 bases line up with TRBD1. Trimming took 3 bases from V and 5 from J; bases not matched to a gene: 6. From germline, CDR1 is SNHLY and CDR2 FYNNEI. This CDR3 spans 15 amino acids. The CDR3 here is CASSDKTGAYQPQHF. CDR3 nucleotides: TGTGCCAGCAGTGATAAGACAGGGGCATATCAGCCCCAGCATTTT. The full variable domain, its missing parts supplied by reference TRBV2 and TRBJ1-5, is EPEVTQTPSHQVTQMGQEVILRCVPISNHLYFYWYRQILGQKVEFLVSFYNNEISEKSEIFDDQFSVERPDGSNFTLKIRSTKLEDSAMYFCASSDKTGAYQPQHFGDGTRLSIL.

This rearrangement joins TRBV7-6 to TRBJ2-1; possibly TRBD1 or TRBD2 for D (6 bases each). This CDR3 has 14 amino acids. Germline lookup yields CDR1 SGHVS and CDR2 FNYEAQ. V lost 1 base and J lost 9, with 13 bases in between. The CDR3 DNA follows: TGTGCCAGCAGCTTAGTAGGAGGGGGGAGTGAGCAGTTCTTC. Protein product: CASSLVGGGSEQFF. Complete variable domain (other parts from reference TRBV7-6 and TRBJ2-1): GAGVSQSPRYKVTKRGQDVALRCDPISGHVSLYWYRQALGQGPEFLTYFNYEAQQDKSGLPNDRFSAERPEGSISTLTIQRTEQRDSAMYRCASSLVGGGSEQFFGPGTRLTVL.

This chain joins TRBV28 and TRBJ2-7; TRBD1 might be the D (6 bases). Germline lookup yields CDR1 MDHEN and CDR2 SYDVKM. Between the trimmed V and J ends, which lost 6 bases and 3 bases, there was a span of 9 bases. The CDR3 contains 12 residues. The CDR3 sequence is CASRPGVYEQYF. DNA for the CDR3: TGTGCCAGCAGGCCAGGGGTCTACGAGCAGTACTTC.

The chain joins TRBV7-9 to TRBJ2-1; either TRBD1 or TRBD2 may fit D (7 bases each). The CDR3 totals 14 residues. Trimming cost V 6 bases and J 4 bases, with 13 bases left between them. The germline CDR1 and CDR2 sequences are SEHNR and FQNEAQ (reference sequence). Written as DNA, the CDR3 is TGTGCCAGCAGGTCAGGGGGGGTATACAATGAGCAGTTCTTC. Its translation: CASRSGGVYNEQFF.

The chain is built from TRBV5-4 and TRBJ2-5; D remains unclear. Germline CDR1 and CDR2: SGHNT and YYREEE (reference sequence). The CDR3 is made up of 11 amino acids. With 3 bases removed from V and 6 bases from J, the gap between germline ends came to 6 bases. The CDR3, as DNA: TGTGCCAGCAGCTCACTGCAGACCCAGTACTTC. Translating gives CASSSLQTQYF. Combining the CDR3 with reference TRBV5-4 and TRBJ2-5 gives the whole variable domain ETGVTQSPTHLIKTRGQQVTLRCSSQSGHNTVSWYQQALGQGPQFIFQYYREEENGRGNFPPRFSGLQFPNYSSELNVNALELDDSALYLCASSSLQTQYFGPGTRLLVL.

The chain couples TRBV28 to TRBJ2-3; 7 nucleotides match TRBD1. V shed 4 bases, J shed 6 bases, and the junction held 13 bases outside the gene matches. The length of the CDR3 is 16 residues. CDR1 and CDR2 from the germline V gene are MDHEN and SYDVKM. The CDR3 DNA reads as TGTGCCAGCAGTTCCTACAGGGGTCGACTCTGGGATACGCAGTATTTT. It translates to CASSSYRGRLWDTQYF.

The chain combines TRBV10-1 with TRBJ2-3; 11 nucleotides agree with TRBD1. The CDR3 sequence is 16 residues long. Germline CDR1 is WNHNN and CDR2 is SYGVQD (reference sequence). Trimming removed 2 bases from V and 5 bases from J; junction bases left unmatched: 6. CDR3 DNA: TGCGCCAGCAGTGAGGGGGACAGGGGGTGGAAAGATACGCAGTATTTT. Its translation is CASSEGDRGWKDTQYF.

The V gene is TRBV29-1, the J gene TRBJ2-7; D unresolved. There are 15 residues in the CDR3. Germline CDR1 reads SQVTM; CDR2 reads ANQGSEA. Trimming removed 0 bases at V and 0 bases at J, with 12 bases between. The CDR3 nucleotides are TGCAGCGTTGAAGATCGAGGACGGACCTCCTACGAGCAGTACTTC. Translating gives CSVEDRGRTSYEQYF.

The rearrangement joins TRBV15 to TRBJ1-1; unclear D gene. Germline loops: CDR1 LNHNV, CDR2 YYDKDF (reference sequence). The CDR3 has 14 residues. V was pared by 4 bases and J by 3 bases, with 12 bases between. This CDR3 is CATSNYEGDTEAFF. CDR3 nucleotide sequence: TGTGCCACCAGCAATTACGAGGGAGACACTGAAGCTTTCTTT.

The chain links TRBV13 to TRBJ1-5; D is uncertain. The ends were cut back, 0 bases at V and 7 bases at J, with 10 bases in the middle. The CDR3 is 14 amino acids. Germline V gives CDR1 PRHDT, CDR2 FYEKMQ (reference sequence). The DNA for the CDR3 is TGTGCCAGCAGCTTAGGGTCGGGTAGACAGCCCCAGCATTTT. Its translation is CASSLGSGRQPQHF.

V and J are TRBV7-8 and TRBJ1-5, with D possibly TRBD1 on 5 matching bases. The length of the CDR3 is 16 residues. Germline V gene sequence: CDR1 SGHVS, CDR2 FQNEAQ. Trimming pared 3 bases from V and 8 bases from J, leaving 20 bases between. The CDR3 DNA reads TGTGCCAGCAGCTTGTGGGGCCGTCATAACCTGGAGCCCCAGCATTTT. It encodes CASSLWGRHNLEPQHF.

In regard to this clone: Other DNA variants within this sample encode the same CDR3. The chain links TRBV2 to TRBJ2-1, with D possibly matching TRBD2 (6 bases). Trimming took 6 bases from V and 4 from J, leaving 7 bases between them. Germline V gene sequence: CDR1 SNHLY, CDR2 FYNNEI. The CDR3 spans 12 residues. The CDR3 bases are TGTGCCAGCAGGGGGGGTTACAATGAGCAGTTCTTC. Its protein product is CASRGGYNEQFF.

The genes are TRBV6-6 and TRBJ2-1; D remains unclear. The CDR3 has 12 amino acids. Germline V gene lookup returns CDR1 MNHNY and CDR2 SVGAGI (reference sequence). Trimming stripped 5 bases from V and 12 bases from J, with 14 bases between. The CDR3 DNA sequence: TGTGCCAGCAGTCCCTCGGGCATGGGGCAGTTCTTC. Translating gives CASSPSGMGQFF.

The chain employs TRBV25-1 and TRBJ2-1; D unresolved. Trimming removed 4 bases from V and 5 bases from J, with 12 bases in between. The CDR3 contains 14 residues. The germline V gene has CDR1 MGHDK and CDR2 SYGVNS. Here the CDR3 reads CASSGSGRNNEQFF. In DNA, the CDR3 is TGTGCCAGCAGTGGGTCGGGTCGGAACAATGAGCAGTTCTTC.

As DNA, the CDR3 is TGTGCCAGCAGCTCCCGACGGGGGAACACTGAAGCTTTCTTT. Its translation: CASSSRRGNTEAFF. The chain employs TRBV7-8 and TRBJ1-1; D gene unclear. Germline V gives CDR1 SGHVS, CDR2 FQNEAQ. Trimming shortened V by 4 bases and J by 1 base, and 10 bases separated the two germline ends. The CDR3 runs 14 residues.

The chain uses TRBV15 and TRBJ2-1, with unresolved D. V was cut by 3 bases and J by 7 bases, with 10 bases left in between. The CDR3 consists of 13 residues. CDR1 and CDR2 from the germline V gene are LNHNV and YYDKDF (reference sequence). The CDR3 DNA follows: TGTGCCACCAGCAGTTGGGCGCAAAATGAGCAGTTCTTC. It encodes CATSSWAQNEQFF.

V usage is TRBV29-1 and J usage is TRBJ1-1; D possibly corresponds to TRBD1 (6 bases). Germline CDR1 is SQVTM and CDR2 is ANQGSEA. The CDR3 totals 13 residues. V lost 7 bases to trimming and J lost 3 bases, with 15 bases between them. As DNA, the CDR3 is TGCAGCGCTCAGACAGCAGGGGACACTGAAGCTTTCTTT. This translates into CSAQTAGDTEAFF.

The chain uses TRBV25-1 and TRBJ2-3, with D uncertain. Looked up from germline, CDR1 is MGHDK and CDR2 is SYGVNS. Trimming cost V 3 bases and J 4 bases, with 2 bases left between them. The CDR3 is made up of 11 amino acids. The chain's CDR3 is CASSDADTQYF. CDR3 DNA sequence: TGTGCCAGCAGTGACGCAGATACGCAGTATTTT.

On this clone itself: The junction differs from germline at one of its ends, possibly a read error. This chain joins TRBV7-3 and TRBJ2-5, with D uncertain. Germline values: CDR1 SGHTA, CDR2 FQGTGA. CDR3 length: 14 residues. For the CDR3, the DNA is TGTGCCAGCAGCCTAACCGGCAGTGCAGAGACCCAGTACTTC. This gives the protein CASSLTGSAETQYF.

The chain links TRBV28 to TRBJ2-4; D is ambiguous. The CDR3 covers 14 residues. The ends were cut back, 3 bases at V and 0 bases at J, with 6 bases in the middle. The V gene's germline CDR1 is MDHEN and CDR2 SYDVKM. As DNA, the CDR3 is TGTGCCAGCAGTTTGGCAGTAGCCAAAAACATTCAGTACTTC. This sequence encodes CASSLAVAKNIQYF. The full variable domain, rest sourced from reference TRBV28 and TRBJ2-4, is DVKVTQSSRYLVKRTGEKVFLECVQDMDHENMFWYRQDPGLGLRLIYFSYDVKMKEKGDIPEGYSVSREKKERFSLILESASTNQTSMYLCASSLAVAKNIQYFGAGTRLSVL.

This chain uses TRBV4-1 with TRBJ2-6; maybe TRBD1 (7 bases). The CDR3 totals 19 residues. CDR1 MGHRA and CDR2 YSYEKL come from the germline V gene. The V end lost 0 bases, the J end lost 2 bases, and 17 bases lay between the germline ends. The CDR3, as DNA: TGCGCCAGCAGCCAAGATCAGGGGGGTCTCCCTCCTGGGGCCAACGTCCTGACTTTC. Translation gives CASSQDQGGLPPGANVLTF.

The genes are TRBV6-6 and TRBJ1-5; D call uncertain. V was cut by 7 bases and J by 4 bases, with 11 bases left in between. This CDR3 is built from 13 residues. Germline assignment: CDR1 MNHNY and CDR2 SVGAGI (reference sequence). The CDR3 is CASTVTRNQPQHF. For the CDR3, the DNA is TGTGCCAGCACCGTGACACGTAATCAGCCCCAGCATTTT.

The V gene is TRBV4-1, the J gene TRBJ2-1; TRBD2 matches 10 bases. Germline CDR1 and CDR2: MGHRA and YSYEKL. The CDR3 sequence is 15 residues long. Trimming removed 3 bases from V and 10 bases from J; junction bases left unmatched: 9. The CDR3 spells CASSQLAGEALEQFF. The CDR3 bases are TGCGCCAGCAGCCAGCTAGCGGGAGAGGCCCTAGAGCAGTTCTTC.

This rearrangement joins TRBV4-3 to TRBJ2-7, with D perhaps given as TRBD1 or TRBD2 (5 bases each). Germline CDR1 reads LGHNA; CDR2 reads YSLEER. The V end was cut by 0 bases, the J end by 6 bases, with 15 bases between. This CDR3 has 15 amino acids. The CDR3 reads CASSQDRGLEPEQYF. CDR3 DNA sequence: TGCGCCAGCAGCCAAGATCGGGGCTTGGAACCCGAGCAGTACTTC.

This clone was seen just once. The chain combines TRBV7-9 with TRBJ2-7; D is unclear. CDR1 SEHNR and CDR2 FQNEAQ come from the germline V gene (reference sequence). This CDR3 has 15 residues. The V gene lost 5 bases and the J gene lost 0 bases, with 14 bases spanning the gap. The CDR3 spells CASSPRDSSSYEQYF. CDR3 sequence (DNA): TGTGCCAGCAGCCCCCGAGATTCGAGCTCCTACGAGCAGTACTTC.

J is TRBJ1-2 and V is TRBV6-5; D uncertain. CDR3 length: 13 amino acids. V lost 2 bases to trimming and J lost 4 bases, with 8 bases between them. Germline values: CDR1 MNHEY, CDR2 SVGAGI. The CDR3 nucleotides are TGTGCCAGCAGTTACAGGGTGTCCTATGGCTACACCTTC. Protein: CASSYRVSYGYTF.

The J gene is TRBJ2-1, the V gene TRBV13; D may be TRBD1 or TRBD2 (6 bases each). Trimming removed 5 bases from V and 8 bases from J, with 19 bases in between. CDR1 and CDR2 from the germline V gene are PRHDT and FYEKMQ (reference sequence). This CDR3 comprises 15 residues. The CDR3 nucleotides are TGTGCCAGCAGCCTAAGAGGGGGAGGTGCCCATGAGCAGTTCTTC. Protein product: CASSLRGGGAHEQFF.

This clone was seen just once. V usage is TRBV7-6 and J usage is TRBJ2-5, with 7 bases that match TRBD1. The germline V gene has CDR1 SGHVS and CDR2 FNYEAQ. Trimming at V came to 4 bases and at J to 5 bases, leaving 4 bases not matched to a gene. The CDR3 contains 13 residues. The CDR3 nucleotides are TGTGCCAGCAGCTCCTTCAGGGGGGAGACCCAGTACTTC. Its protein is CASSSFRGETQYF.

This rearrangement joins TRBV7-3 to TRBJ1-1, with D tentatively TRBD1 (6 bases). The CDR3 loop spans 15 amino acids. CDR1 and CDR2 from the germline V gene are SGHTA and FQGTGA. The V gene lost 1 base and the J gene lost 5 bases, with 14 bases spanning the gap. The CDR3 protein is CASSLISGAGTEAFF. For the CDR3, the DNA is TGTGCCAGCAGCTTAATATCGGGGGCAGGGACTGAAGCTTTCTTT.

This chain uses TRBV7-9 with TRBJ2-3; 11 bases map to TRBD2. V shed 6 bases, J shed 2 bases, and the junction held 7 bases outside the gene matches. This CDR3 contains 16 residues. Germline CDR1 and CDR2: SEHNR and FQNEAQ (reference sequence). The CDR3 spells CASSDLGLADTDTQYF. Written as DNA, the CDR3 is TGTGCCAGCAGTGATCTGGGACTAGCGGACACAGATACGCAGTATTTT.